This T cell receptor beta chain appears in the sequencing data of a study of graft-versus-host responses after intestinal transplantation. Using immunoSEQ multiplex PCR, the repertoire was profiled, and TCRdb retains in-frame clones only, with some absent. The data show tens of thousands of clones, almost 95% seen once. Remarks on this clone: No antigen is known for it.

Germline loops: CDR1 SGHTA, CDR2 FQGNSA. V shed 1 base and J 2 bases; nucleotides not matched to a gene: 0. The CDR3 runs to 15 residues. This receptor was taken from a human donor who was the organ donor for an intestinal transplant. Sequenced material: unstimulated CD4+ T cells sorted from spleen or lymph node cells, taken before transplant. J is TRBJ2-1 and V is TRBV7-2; 9 bases line up with TRBD1. The CDR3 nucleotides are TGTGCCAGCAGCTTAGACAGGGGGCCCTACAATGAGCAGTTCTTC. This encodes CASSLDRGPYNEQFF.